The table lists the clone carrying this T cell receptor beta chain with many counts. Its antigen is unidentified. V lost 10 bases, J lost 1 base, and 10 bases lay in between. Germline loops: CDR1 LGHDT, CDR2 YNNKEL (reference sequence). This CDR3 is 12 amino acids long. Individual cDNA molecules in this library carried unique molecular identifiers. TCRdb re-called the RACE reads through MiXCR, storing one row per CDR3 protein. Of more than 100,000 distinct CDR3 sequences listed, 11% were seen once; the top ten hold over 2%. The time point was: patch test 3, about 24 weeks after DPC sensitization. The treatment denotes: therapeutic diphenylcyclopropenone sensitization with weekly scalp DPC. Whole blood that had not been fractionated was the source of extracted total RNA. The sample originates from a study of human T cells and chemical hapten exposure. Study at large: 2% DPC applied to a 2 cm by 2 cm arm area sensitized donors. Study-level findings and limits: DPC sensitization produced no change in TCRs with frequency above 1 in 1000.

The source was whole blood, collected in connection with sensitization to the hapten diphenylcyclopropenone (DPC). The chain couples TRBV3-1 to TRBJ1-1; no firm D call. This sequence was found in a woman aged 45-65 years with alopecia areata. Some clones in this sample may be carry-over from other donors' samples. The CDR3 bases are TGTGCCACCACGGACCGGAACACTGAAGCTTTCTTT. Amino acids: CATTDRNTEAFF.